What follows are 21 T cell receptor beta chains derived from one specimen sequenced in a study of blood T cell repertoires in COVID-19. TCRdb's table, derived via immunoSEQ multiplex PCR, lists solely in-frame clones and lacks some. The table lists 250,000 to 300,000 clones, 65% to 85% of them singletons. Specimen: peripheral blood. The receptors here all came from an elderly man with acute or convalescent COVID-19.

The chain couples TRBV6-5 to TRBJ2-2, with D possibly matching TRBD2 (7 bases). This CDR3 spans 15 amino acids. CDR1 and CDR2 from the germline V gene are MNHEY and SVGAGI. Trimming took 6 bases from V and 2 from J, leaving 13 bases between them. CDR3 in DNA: TGTGCCAGCAGGGGAGGGGGTGTCAACACCGGGGAGCTGTTTTTT. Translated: CASRGGGVNTGELFF.

DNA for the CDR3: TGTGCCAGCACCACACAGGGGGCGGGAGGGGCCAACGTCCTGACTTTC. It specifies CASTTQGAGGANVLTF. This chain links TRBV28 with TRBJ2-6, with 9 bases identical to TRBD1. There are 16 residues in the CDR3. Looked up from germline, CDR1 is MDHEN and CDR2 is SYDVKM. With 7 bases clipped from V and 4 bases from J, the junction kept 8 bases outside the gene matches.

For the CDR3, the DNA is TGTGCCAGCAGACAGGGGAACCAAGAGACCCAGTACTTC. Translation: CASRQGNQETQYF. The chain links TRBV12-3 or TRBV12-4 to TRBJ2-5, with TRBD1 identical over 7 bases. J lost 0 bases, V lost 6 bases, and 1 base had no gene match. The CDR3 covers 13 residues.

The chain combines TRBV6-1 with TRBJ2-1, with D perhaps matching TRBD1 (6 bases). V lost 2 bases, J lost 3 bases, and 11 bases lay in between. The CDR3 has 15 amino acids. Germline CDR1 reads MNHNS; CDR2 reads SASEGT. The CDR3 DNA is TGTGCCAGCAGTGAACTGACAGGTAGCTACAATGAGCAGTTCTTC. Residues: CASSELTGSYNEQFF.

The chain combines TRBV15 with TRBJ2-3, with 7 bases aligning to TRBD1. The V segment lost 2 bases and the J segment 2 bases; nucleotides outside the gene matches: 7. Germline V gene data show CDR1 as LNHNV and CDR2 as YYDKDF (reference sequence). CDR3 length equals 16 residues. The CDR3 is CATSRNPGQPTDTQYF. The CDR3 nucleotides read TGTGCCACCAGCAGAAACCCGGGACAGCCCACAGATACGCAGTATTTT.

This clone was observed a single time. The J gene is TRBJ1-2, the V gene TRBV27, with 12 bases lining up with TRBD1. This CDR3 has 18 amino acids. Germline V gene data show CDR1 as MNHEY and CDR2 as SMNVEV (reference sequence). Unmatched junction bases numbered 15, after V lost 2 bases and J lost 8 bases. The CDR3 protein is CASSLKGTGGLRPWGYTF. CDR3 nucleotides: TGTGCCAGCAGTTTAAAGGGGACAGGGGGCCTCCGGCCGTGGGGCTACACCTTC.

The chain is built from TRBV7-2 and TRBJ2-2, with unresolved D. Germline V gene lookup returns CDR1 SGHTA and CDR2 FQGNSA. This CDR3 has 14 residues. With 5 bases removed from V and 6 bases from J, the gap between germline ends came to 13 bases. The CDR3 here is CASSPPEPSGELFF. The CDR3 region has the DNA TGTGCCAGCAGCCCCCCGGAGCCGTCCGGGGAGCTGTTTTTT.

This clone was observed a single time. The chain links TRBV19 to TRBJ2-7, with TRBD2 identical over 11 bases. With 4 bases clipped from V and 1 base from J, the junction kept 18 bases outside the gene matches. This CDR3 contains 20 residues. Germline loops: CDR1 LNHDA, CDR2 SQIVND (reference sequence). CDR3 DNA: TGTGCCAGTAGTAGGGGAGATCTAACCGGGACTAGCGGAGGGTCCTACGAGCAGTACTTC. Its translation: CASSRGDLTGTSGGSYEQYF. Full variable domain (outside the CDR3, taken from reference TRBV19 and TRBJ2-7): DGGITQSPKYLFRKEGQNVTLSCEQNLNHDAMYWYRQDPGQGLRLIYYSQIVNDFQKGDIAEGYSVSREKKESFPLTVTSAQKNPTAFYLCASSRGDLTGTSGGSYEQYFGPGTRLTVT.

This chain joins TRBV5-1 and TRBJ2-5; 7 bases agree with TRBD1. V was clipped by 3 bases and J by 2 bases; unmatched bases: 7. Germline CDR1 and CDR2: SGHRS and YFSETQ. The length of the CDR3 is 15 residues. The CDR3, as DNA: TGCGCCAGCAGCTCCAACCCACAGGGGCAAGAGACCCAGTACTTC. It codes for CASSSNPQGQETQYF.

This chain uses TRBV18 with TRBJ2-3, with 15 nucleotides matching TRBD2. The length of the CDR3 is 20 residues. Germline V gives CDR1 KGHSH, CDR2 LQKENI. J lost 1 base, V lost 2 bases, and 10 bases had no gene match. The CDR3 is CASSPGTSGGPLFGTDTQYF. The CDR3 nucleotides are TGTGCCAGCTCACCAGGGACTAGCGGGGGGCCCCTCTTCGGCACAGATACGCAGTATTTT.

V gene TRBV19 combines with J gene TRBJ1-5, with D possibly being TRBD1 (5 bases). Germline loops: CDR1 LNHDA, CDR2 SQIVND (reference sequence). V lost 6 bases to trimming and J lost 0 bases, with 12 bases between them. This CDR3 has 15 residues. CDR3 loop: CASSPTAYSNQPQHF. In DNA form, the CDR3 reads TGTGCCAGTAGCCCGACAGCCTATAGCAATCAGCCCCAGCATTTT.

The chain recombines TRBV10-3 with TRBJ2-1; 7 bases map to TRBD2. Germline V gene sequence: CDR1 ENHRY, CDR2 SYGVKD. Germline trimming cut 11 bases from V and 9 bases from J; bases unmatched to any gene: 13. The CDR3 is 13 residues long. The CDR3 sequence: CAVWAGVSSEQFF. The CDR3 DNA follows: TGTGCCGTCTGGGCGGGAGTTAGTAGTGAGCAGTTCTTC.

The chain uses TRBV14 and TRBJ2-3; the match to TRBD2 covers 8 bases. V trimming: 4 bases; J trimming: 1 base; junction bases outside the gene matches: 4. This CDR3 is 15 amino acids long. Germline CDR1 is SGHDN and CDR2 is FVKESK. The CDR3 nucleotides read TGTGCCAGCAGCCCTCCGGGGGGGGGCACAGATACGCAGTATTTT. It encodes CASSPPGGGTDTQYF.

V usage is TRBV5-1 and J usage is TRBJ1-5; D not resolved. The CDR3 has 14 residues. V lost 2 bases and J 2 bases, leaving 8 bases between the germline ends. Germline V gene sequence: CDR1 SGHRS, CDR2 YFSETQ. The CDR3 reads CASSFGEGNQPQHF. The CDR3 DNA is TGCGCCAGCAGCTTCGGGGAGGGCAATCAGCCCCAGCATTTT.

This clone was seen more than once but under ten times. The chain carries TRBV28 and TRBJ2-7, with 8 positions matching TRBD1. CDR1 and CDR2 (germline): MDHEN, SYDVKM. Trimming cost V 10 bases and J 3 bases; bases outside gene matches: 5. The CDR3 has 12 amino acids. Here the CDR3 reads CATGGQGYEQYF. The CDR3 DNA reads TGTGCCACCGGAGGACAGGGCTACGAGCAGTACTTC.

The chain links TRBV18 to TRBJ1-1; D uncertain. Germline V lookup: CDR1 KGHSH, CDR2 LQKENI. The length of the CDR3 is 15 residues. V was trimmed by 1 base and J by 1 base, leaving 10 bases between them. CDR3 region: CASSPQEASNTEAFF. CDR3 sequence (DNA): TGTGCCAGCTCACCACAAGAGGCATCGAACACTGAAGCTTTCTTT.

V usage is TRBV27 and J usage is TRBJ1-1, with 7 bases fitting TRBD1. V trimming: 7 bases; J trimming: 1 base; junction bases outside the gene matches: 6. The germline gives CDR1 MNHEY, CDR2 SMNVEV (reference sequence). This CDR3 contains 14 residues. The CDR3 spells CASITQGENTEAFF. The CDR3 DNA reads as TGTGCCAGCATCACCCAGGGGGAGAACACTGAAGCTTTCTTT.

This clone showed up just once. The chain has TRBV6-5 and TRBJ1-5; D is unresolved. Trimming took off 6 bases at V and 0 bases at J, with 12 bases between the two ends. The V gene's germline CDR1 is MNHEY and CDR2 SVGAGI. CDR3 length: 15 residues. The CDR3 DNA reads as TGTGCCAGCAGGACTGACGATTATAGCAATCAGCCCCAGCATTTT. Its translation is CASRTDDYSNQPQHF.

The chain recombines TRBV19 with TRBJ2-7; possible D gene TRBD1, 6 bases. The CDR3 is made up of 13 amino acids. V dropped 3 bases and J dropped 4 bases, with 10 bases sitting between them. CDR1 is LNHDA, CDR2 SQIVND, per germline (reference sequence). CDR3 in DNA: TGTGCCAGTAGTATTGAACAGGGTTACGAGCAGTACTTC. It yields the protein CASSIEQGYEQYF.

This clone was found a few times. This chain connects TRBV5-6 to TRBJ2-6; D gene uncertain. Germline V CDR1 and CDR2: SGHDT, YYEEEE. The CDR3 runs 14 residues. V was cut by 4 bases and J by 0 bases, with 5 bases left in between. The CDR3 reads CASSLSSGANVLTF. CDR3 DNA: TGTGCCAGCAGCCTAAGCTCTGGGGCCAACGTCCTGACTTTC.

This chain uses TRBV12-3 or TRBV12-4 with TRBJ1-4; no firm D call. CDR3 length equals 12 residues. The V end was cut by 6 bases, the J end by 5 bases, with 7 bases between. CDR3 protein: CASSPRNEKLFF. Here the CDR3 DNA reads TGTGCCAGCAGCCCCAGAAATGAAAAACTGTTTTTT.